The present entry profiles one T cell receptor beta chain with its context. No antigen is known for it. Germline V gene lookup returns CDR1 DFQATT and CDR2 SNEGSKA (reference sequence). The junction had 9 bases not matched to a gene; V was cut back by 3 bases and J by 1 base. The CDR3 totals 17 residues. The sample is drawn from a study of T cells after yellow fever vaccination. Study conclusions and caveats: Abundant clonotypes (contaminants from the bulk population) could be present in FACS-sorted repertoires. Weaker, the secondary response peaked sooner, at day 5 versus 15. Post-booster repertoires again held most primary-vaccination clones (roughly 96% CD4, just under 90% CD8).

TCRdb used MiXCR to reprocess the 5' RACE reads, holding one entry per CDR3 protein. The sample has about 400,000 distinct CDR3 sequences; roughly 6.2% are singletons. The TCR originated in a young man who received the YFV17D yellow fever vaccine. The chain carries TRBV20-1 and TRBJ2-1; 10 bases agree with TRBD2. The specimen was PBMCs, collected 5 days after the yellow fever booster vaccination. CDR3: CSARGVGAGGSYNEQFF. The DNA for the CDR3 is TGCAGTGCTAGGGGGGTCGGAGCGGGAGGGTCCTACAATGAGCAGTTCTTC.